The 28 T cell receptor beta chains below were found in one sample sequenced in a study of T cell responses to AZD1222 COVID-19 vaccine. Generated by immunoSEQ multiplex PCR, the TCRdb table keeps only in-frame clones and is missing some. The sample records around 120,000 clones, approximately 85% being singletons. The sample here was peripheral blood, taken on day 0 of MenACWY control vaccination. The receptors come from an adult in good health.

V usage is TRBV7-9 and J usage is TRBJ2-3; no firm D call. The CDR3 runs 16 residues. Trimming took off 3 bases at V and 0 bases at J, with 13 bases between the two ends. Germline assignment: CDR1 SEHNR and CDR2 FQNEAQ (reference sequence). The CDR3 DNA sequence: TGTGCCAGCAGCTTGACCGGTGGAACTAGCACAGATACGCAGTATTTT. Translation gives CASSLTGGTSTDTQYF. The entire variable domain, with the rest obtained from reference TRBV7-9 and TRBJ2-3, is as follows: DTGVSQNPRHKITKRGQNVTFRCDPISEHNRLYWYRQTLGQGPEFLTYFQNEAQLEKSRLLSDRFSAERPKGSFSTLEIQRTEQGDSAMYLCASSLTGGTSTDTQYFGPGTRLTVL.

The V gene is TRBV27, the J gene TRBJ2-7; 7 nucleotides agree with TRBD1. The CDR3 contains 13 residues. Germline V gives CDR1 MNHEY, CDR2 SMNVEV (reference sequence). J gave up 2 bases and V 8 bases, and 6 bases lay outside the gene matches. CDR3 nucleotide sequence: TGTGCCAGCCGTAGAGACAGGGCCTACGAGCAGTACTTC. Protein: CASRRDRAYEQYF.

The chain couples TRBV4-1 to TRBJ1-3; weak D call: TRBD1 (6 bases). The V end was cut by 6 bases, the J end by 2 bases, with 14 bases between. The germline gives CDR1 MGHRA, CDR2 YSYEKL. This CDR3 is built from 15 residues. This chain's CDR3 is CASRATGSPGNTIYF. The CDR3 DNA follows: TGCGCCAGCAGAGCTACAGGGAGCCCTGGAAACACCATATATTTT.

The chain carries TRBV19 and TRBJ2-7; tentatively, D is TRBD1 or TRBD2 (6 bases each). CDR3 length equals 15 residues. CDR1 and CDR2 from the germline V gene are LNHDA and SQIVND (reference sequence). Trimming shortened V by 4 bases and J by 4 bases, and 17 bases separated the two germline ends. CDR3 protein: CASSSPGGRGYEQYF. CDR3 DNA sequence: TGTGCCAGTAGTAGCCCCGGGGGCAGGGGTTACGAGCAGTACTTC.

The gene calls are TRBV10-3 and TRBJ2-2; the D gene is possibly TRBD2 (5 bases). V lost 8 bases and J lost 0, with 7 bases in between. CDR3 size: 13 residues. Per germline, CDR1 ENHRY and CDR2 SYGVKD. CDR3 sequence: CAIGGSNTGELFF. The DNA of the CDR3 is TGTGCCATCGGCGGGTCGAACACCGGGGAGCTGTTTTTT.

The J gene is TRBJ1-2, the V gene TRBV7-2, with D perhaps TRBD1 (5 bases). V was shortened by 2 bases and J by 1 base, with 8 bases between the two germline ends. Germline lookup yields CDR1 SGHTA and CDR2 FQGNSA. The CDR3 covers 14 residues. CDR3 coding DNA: TGTGCCAGCAGCTTACAGGGCCTTAACTATGGCTACACCTTC. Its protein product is CASSLQGLNYGYTF.

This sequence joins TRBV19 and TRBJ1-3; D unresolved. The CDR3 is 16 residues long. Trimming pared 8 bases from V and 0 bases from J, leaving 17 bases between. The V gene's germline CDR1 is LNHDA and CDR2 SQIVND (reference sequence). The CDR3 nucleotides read TGTGCCAGTGCGAAACCGGGAACTTCCTCTGGAAACACCATATATTTT. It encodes CASAKPGTSSGNTIYF.

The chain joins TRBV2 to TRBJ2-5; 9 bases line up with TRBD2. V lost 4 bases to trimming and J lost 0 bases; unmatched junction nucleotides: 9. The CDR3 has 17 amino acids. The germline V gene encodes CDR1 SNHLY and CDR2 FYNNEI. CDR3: CASSGLVSGGNQETQYF. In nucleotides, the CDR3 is TGTGCCAGCAGTGGCCTAGTTAGCGGGGGAAACCAAGAGACCCAGTACTTC.

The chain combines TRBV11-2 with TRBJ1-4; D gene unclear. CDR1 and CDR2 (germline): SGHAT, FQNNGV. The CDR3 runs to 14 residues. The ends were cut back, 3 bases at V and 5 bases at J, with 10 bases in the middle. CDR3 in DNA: TGTGCCAGCAGCTTCGGGTTTGCAAATGAAAAACTGTTTTTT. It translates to CASSFGFANEKLFF.

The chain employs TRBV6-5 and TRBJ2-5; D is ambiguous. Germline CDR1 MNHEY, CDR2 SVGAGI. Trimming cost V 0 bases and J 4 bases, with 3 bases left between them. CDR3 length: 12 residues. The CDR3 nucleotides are TGTGCCAGCAGTTACTCCGCAGAGACCCAGTACTTC. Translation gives CASSYSAETQYF.

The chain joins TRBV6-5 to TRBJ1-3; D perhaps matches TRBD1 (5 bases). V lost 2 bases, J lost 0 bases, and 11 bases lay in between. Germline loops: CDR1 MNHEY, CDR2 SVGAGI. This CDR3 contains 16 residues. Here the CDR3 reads CASSYRGDSSGNTIYF. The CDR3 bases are TGTGCCAGCAGTTACAGGGGAGATAGCTCTGGAAACACCATATATTTT.

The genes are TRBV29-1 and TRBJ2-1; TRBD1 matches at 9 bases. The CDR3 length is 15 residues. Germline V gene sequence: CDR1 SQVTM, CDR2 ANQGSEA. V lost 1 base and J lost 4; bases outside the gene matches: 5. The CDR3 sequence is CSVEVVTGGYNEQFF. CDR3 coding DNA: TGCAGCGTTGAAGTGGTGACAGGGGGTTACAATGAGCAGTTCTTC.

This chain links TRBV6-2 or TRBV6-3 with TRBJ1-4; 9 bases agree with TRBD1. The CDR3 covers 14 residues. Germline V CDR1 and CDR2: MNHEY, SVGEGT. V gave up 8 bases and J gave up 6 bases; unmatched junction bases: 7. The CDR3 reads CASGHRDRDEKLFF. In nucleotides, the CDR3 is TGTGCCAGCGGCCACCGGGACAGGGATGAAAAACTGTTTTTT.

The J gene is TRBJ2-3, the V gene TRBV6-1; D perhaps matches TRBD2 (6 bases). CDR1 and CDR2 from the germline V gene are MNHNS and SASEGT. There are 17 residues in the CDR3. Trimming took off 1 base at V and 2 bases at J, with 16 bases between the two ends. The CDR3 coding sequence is TGTGCCAGCAGTGAAGTGAGATCTCGGAGGGTCACAGATACGCAGTATTTT. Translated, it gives CASSEVRSRRVTDTQYF.

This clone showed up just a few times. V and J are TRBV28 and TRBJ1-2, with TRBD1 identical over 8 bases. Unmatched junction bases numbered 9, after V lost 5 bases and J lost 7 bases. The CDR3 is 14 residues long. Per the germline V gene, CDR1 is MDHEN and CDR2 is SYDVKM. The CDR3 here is CASSTQGAPSGYTF. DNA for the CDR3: TGTGCCAGCAGTACGCAGGGGGCCCCGAGTGGCTACACCTTC.

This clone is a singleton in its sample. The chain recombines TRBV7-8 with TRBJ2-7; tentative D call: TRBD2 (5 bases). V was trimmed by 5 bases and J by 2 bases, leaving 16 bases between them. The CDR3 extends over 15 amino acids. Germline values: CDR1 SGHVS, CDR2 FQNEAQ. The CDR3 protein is CASSLAGVSPYEQYF. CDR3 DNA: TGTGCCAGCAGCCTGGCCGGGGTTAGTCCCTACGAGCAGTACTTC. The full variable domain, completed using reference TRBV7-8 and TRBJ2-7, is GAGVSQSPRYKVAKRGQDVALRCDPISGHVSLFWYQQALGQGPEFLTYFQNEAQLDKSGLPSDRFFAERPEGSVSTLKIQRTQQEDSAVYLCASSLAGVSPYEQYFGPGTRLTVT.

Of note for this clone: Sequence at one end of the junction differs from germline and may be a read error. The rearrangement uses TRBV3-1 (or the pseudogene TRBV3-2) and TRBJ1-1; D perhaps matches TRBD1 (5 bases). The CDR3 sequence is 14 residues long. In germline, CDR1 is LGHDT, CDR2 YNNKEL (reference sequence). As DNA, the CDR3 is TGTGCCAGCACCCAAAGGGAGGGGAATGGGGAAGCTTTCTTT. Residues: CASTQREGNGEAFF.

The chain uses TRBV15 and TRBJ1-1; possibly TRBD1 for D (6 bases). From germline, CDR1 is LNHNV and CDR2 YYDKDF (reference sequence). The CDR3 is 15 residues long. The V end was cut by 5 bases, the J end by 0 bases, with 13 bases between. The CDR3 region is CATSDRGGLNTEAFF. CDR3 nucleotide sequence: TGTGCCACCAGCGACCGGGGGGGCTTGAACACTGAAGCTTTCTTT.

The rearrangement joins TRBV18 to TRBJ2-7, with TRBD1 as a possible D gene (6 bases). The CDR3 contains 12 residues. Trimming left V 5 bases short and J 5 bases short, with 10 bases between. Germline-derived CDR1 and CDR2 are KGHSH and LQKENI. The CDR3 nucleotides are TGTGCCAGCTCAATGGGGGCCGACGAGCAGTACTTC. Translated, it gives CASSMGADEQYF. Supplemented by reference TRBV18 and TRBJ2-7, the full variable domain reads NAGVMQNPRHLVRRRGQEARLRCSPMKGHSHVYWYRQLPEEGLKFMVYLQKENIIDESGMPKERFSAEFPKEGPSILRIQQVVRGDSAAYFCASSMGADEQYFGPGTRLTVT.

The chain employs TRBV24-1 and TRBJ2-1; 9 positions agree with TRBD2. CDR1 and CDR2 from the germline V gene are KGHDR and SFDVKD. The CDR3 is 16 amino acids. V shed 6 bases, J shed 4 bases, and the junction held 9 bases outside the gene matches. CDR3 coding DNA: TGTGCCACCAGTTCCGCTAGCGGGGCCCTATACAATGAGCAGTTCTTC. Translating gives CATSSASGALYNEQFF.

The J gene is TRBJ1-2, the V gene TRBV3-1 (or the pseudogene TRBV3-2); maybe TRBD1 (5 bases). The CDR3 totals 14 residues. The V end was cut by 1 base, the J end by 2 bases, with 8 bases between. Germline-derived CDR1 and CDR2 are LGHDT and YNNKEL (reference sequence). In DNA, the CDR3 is TGTGCCAGCAGCCAAGTGCGGGGGAACTATGGCTACACCTTC. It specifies CASSQVRGNYGYTF.

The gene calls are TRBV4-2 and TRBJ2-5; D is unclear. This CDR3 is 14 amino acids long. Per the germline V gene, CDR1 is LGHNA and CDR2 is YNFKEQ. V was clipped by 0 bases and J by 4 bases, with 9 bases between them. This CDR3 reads CASSQDLGGETQYF. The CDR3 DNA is TGTGCCAGCAGCCAAGATCTGGGTGGAGAGACCCAGTACTTC.

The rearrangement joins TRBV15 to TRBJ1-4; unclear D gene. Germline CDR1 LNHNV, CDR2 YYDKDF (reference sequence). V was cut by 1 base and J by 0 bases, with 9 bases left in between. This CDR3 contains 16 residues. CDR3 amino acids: CATSRGQTTTNEKLFF. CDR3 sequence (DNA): TGTGCCACCAGCAGAGGGCAGACTACAACTAATGAAAAACTGTTTTTT.

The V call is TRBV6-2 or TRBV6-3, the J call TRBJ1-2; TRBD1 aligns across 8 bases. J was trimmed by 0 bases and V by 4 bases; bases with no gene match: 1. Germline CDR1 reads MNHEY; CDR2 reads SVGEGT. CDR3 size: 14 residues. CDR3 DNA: TGTGCCAGCAGTTTACAGGGGGCTAACTATGGCTACACCTTC. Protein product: CASSLQGANYGYTF.

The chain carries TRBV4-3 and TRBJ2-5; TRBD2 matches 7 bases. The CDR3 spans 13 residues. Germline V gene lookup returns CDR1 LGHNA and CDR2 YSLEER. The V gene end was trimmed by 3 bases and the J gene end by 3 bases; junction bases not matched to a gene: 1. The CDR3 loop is CASSHTSEETQYF. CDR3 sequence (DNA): TGCGCCAGCAGCCATACTAGCGAAGAGACCCAGTACTTC.

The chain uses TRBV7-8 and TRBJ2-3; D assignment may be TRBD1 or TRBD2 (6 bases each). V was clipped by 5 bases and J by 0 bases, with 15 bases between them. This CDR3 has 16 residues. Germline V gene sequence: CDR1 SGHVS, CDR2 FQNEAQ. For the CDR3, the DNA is TGTGCCAGCAGCCCGACAGGAGGGGCTAGCACAGATACGCAGTATTTT. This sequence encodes CASSPTGGASTDTQYF. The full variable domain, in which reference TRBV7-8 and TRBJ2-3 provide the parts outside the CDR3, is GAGVSQSPRYKVAKRGQDVALRCDPISGHVSLFWYQQALGQGPEFLTYFQNEAQLDKSGLPSDRFFAERPEGSVSTLKIQRTQQEDSAVYLCASSPTGGASTDTQYFGPGTRLTVL.

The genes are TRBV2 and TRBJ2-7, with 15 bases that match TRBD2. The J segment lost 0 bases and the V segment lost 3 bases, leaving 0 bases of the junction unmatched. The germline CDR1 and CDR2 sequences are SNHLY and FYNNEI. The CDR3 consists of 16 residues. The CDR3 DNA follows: TGTGCCAGCAGTGAGGGACTAGCGGGGGGCTCCTACGAGCAGTACTTC. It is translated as CASSEGLAGGSYEQYF.

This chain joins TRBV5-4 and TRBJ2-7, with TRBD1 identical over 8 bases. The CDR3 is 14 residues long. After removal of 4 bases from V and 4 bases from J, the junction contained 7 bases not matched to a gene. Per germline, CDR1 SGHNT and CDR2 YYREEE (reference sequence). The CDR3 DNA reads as TGTGCCAGCAGCCCATGGACAGGGAAGTACGAGCAGTACTTC. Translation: CASSPWTGKYEQYF.